Listed below are T cell receptor beta chains from one sample, sequenced in a study of T cells in Graves' hyperthyroidism and ophthalmopathy. TCRdb used MiXCR to reprocess the multiplex PCR reads, holding one entry per CDR3 protein. Among approximately 200,000 distinct CDR3 sequences listed, approximately 20% were seen once. The sample comprised blood. The source of these receptors is a man aged 35 to 55 with Graves' hyperthyroidism. Each CDR3 is given with its conserved first and last residue. The D gene is left open where the match is weak. Only part of the rows carry a size: once, few, many, or a class if the clone is expanded.

CDR3nt	CDR3aa	j_gene	d_gene	abundance	v_gene
TGTGCCTGGAATAGAGGCCCGAACACTGAAGCTTTCTTT	CAWNRGPNTEAFF	TRBJ1-1	NA	many	TRBV30
TGTGCCAGCAGCCGACTAGCGGGGCATAAAGAGACCCAGTACTTC	CASSRLAGHKETQYF	TRBJ2-5	TRBD2	NA	TRBV7-3
TGTGCCAGCAGCATACCGGGACTAGGCACAGATACGCAGTATTTT	CASSIPGLGTDTQYF	TRBJ2-3	TRBD2	NA	TRBV12-3/TRBV12-4
TGTGCCAGCAGCACCCCCGGGACCACAGATACGCAGTATTTT	CASSTPGTTDTQYF	TRBJ2-3	NA	NA	TRBV7-2
TGCAGTGCTAGAGATAGGGCTAGCGGAGGCCAAGAGACCCAGTACTTC	CSARDRASGGQETQYF	TRBJ2-5	TRBD2	NA	TRBV20-1
TGCGCCAGCAGCTTACAAGGGGGCGCCGAAAAACTGTTTTTT	CASSLQGGAEKLFF	TRBJ1-4	TRBD1	many	TRBV5-1
TGTGCCAGCAGTTACTCGAAGTCCGGGGGCGGGGGGAGCACAGATACGCAGTATTTT	CASSYSKSGGGGSTDTQYF	TRBJ2-3	TRBD2	NA	TRBV6-2/TRBV6-3
TGTGCCAGCTTAGCGGGCGGGACAGCCACCGGGGAGCTGTTTTTT	CASLAGGTATGELFF	TRBJ2-2	NA	many	TRBV7-2
TGCGCCAGCAGCCAAGATCCGGGGTCCGGTTCACCCCTCCACTTT	CASSQDPGSGSPLHF	TRBJ1-6	NA	NA	TRBV4-3
TGTGCCAGCAGTTTAAGAAGGAGGGATCAGAATTCACCCCTCCACTTT	CASSLRRRDQNSPLHF	TRBJ1-6	NA	NA	TRBV27
TGTGCCAGCTCACCAGGCCCGGCGAACACTGAAGCTTTCTTT	CASSPGPANTEAFF	TRBJ1-1	NA	many	TRBV18
TGTGCCAGCTCACCGGACCGCGGATTTGAAAAACTGTTTTTT	CASSPDRGFEKLFF	TRBJ1-4	NA	many	TRBV18
TGTGCCAGCAGCGACCCCGCGGGCTACACCTTC	CASSDPAGYTF	TRBJ1-2	NA	many	TRBV9
TGCAGTGCTCTCGAGCGGGGCTTCTACAATGAGCAGTTCTTC	CSALERGFYNEQFF	TRBJ2-1	TRBD2	many	TRBV20-1
TGCGCCAGCAGCCAAGAGCGGGGGAATCAGCCCCAGCATTTT	CASSQERGNQPQHF	TRBJ1-5	NA	few	TRBV4-3
TGTGCCAGCAGTTGGACAGTGAAAGATACGCAGTATTTT	CASSWTVKDTQYF	TRBJ2-3	NA	many	TRBV6-1
TGTGCCAGCAGCATAGCCGGGGGGGCCATAAATGAGCAGTTCTTC	CASSIAGGAINEQFF	TRBJ2-1	TRBD2	many	TRBV7-2
TGCGCCAGCAGCCCCAGACAGGACTCCTACGAGCAGTACTTC	CASSPRQDSYEQYF	TRBJ2-7	NA	NA	TRBV4-1
TGTGCCAGCAGCTCGCATTTCCCAGCGGACAGCTCCTACAATGAGCAGTTCTTC	CASSSHFPADSSYNEQFF	TRBJ2-1	NA	once	TRBV11-3
TGCAGCGTTGGTAGGGGTAGAGCTAACTATGGCTACAACTTC	CSVGRGRANYGYNF	TRBJ1-2	NA	NA	TRBV29-1
TGTGCCAGCAGCTTAGGGTTCGTGGGGGCGAGCACTGAAGCTTTCTTT	CASSLGFVGASTEAFF	TRBJ1-1	NA	many	TRBV7-9
TGCAGTGCTAGAGATCTATCCAGTCTTGGCTACACCTTC	CSARDLSSLGYTF	TRBJ1-2	NA	many	TRBV20-1
TGTGCCAGCAGTGATGGAGGTACCTATGGCTACACCTTC	CASSDGGTYGYTF	TRBJ1-2	NA	many	TRBV6-1
TGCAGTGCCTCAAAGATGGGGGGATATAGCAATCAGCCCCAGCATTTT	CSASKMGGYSNQPQHF	TRBJ1-5	NA	NA	TRBV20-1
TGTGCCAGCAGTTTGCTAAGCGGGGGGGATAACACCGGGGAGCTGTTTTTT	CASSLLSGGDNTGELFF	TRBJ2-2	TRBD2	many	TRBV28